The sequence of this T cell receptor (beta chain) was determined in a study of blood T cell repertoires in COVID-19. This clone has a single count. Assay: immunoSEQ multiplex PCR; the TCRdb copy retains only in-frame clones and omits some. This sample has about 170,000 clones; around 84% occur once, and the top ten carry roughly 15%. Seattle participants joined during active infection and were tracked over time. This receptor was obtained from a woman between 70 and 85 years old with COVID-19, enrolled during active disease. Sequenced sample: peripheral blood.

The CDR3 DNA follows: TGTGCCTGGATGGGACAGGGAACTAATGAAAAACTGTTTTTT. This gives the protein CAWMGQGTNEKLFF. The chain recombines TRBV30 with TRBJ1-4; 9 bases map to TRBD1. CDR3 length equals 14 residues. V shed 4 bases, J shed 1 base, and the junction held 1 base outside the gene matches. CDR1 and CDR2 (germline): GTSNPN, SVGIG (reference sequence).